A single sample gave rise to the 16 T cell receptor beta chains below, sequenced in a study of T cell responses to AZD1222 COVID-19 vaccine. Sequencing was performed with immunoSEQ multiplex PCR; in TCRdb, only in-frame clones are kept and a portion is missing. The sample lists roughly 180,000 clones; around 94% were seen once. The sequenced sample was peripheral blood, obtained on day 0 of AZD1222 vaccination. The source of these receptors is an adult in good health.

The chain links TRBV21-1 to TRBJ1-2. TRBV21-1 is assigned pseudogene status. This CDR3 is built from 15 residues. The CDR3 coding sequence is TGTGCCAGCAGCAAAGGGTGTAGGGGGGCAGGTGGCTACACCTTC. Its translation: CASSKGCRGAGGYTF.

As to this clone: An end of the junction differs from the germline gene, which may be a read error. The rearrangement links TRBV4-1 to TRBJ1-2, with D maybe TRBD1 (6 bases). Germline V CDR1 and CDR2: MGHRA, YSYEKL. The CDR3 runs 16 residues. CDR3 residues: CASSQPQGRYMATPLF. CDR3 DNA: TGCGCCAGCAGCCAACCACAGGGCCGTTATATGGCTACACCTTTATTC.

The V gene is TRBV7-2, the J gene TRBJ2-2, with D tentatively TRBD2 (5 bases). The CDR3 runs 15 residues. Germline V lookup: CDR1 SGHTA, CDR2 FQGNSA. The V gene lost 3 bases and the J gene lost 4 bases, with 12 bases spanning the gap. Here the CDR3 reads CASSLGGGSTGELFF. DNA for the CDR3: TGTGCCAGCAGCTTGGGCGGCGGGTCCACCGGGGAGCTGTTTTTT.

This sequence joins TRBV11-2 and TRBJ2-1; possible D gene TRBD2, 5 bases. The CDR3 length is 13 residues. Deletions cut 1 base from V and 7 bases from J, with 8 bases between. The germline gives CDR1 SGHAT, CDR2 FQNNGV. The chain's CDR3 is CASSLGERNEQFF. The CDR3 DNA reads as TGTGCCAGCAGCTTAGGGGAGCGAAATGAGCAGTTCTTC.

The chain joins TRBV30 to TRBJ1-1; possible D gene TRBD1, 6 bases. The CDR3 length is 15 residues. V dropped 4 bases and J dropped 0 bases, with 15 bases sitting between them. Germline lookup yields CDR1 GTSNPN and CDR2 SVGIG (reference sequence). CDR3 in amino acids: CAWTLGGGLNTEAFF. CDR3 DNA: TGTGCCTGGACCCTTGGAGGGGGGTTGAACACTGAAGCTTTCTTT.

V and J are TRBV5-1 and TRBJ2-1; D unresolved. Germline V gives CDR1 SGHRS, CDR2 YFSETQ. This CDR3 has 11 residues. The V end was cut by 5 bases, the J end by 8 bases, with 8 bases between. CDR3 loop: CASSPKDEQFF. CDR3 in DNA: TGCGCCAGCAGTCCTAAGGATGAGCAGTTCTTC.

This clone was seen a single time. Within the sample, other DNA sequences also encode this same CDR3. This chain links TRBV25-1 with TRBJ1-5; D unclear. The CDR3 contains 12 residues. Trimming removed 3 bases at V and 4 bases at J, with 4 bases between. In germline, CDR1 is MGHDK, CDR2 SYGVNS. CDR3 protein: CASSEGNQPQHF. CDR3 nucleotides: TGTGCCAGCAGTGAGGGTAATCAGCCCCAGCATTTT.

The chain is built from TRBV6-5 and TRBJ2-1; 7 bases align to TRBD2. CDR3 length: 15 residues. The V and J ends lost 0 bases and 7 bases, in that order; junction bases with no gene match: 6. The V gene's germline CDR1 is MNHEY and CDR2 SVGAGI. CDR3 sequence: CASSYSRLALNEQFF. The DNA for the CDR3 is TGTGCCAGCAGTTACTCCCGACTAGCTTTGAATGAGCAGTTCTTC.

The genes are TRBV29-1 and TRBJ2-1, with D uncertain. Germline assignment: CDR1 SQVTM and CDR2 ANQGSEA. The CDR3 is made up of 14 amino acids. V lost 0 bases, J lost 5 bases, and 11 bases lay in between. The CDR3 sequence: CSVEDRTRDNEQFF. The CDR3 nucleotides read TGCAGCGTTGAAGACCGGACCCGGGACAATGAGCAGTTCTTC.

J is TRBJ2-2 and V is TRBV11-3; TRBD2 might be the D (5 bases). The CDR3 spans 14 residues. Germline-derived CDR1 and CDR2 are SGHNT and YENEEA. V was clipped by 3 bases and J by 3 bases, with 8 bases between them. CDR3 in amino acids: CASSFRADTGELFF. Written as DNA, the CDR3 is TGTGCCAGCAGCTTTAGAGCGGACACCGGGGAGCTGTTTTTT.

The chain recombines TRBV5-6 with TRBJ1-5, with D perhaps TRBD1 (5 bases). With 4 bases removed from V and 2 bases from J, the gap between germline ends came to 13 bases. The CDR3 contains 15 residues. Germline CDR1 reads SGHDT; CDR2 reads YYEEEE. The CDR3 DNA reads as TGTGCCAGCAGCCGCAGGGAGATCGGCAATCAGCCCCAGCATTTT. Protein sequence: CASSRREIGNQPQHF.

The chain carries TRBV24-1 and TRBJ2-2; the D gene is possibly TRBD2 (5 bases). The CDR3 extends over 15 amino acids. Germline V lookup: CDR1 KGHDR, CDR2 SFDVKD. Between the trimmed V and J ends, which lost 4 bases and 6 bases, there was a span of 14 bases. The CDR3 protein is CATSENPAGAGELFF. The DNA for the CDR3 is TGTGCCACCAGTGAAAACCCGGCGGGCGCCGGGGAGCTGTTTTTT.

This clone was counted a single time. The CDR3 DNA follows: TGTGCCTGGAGCCCCAGGACAGGGTCGGATGGCTACACCTTC. Translated, it gives CAWSPRTGSDGYTF. This chain uses TRBV30 with TRBJ1-2; TRBD1 matches at 8 bases. Trimming removed 3 bases from V and 6 bases from J; junction bases left unmatched: 9. The CDR3 loop spans 14 amino acids. Germline V gene data show CDR1 as GTSNPN and CDR2 as SVGIG (reference sequence).

The chain recombines TRBV18 with TRBJ1-2; perhaps TRBD1 as D (5 bases). V was cut by 0 bases and J by 4 bases, with 9 bases left in between. The CDR3 totals 14 residues. Germline V gene data show CDR1 as KGHSH and CDR2 as LQKENI. The CDR3 protein is CASSPPGGVYGYTF. CDR3 bases: TGTGCCAGCTCACCACCGGGGGGAGTCTATGGCTACACCTTC.

This sequence joins TRBV6-4 and TRBJ2-3; 12 bases fit TRBD2. This CDR3 is 15 amino acids long. Per the germline V gene, CDR1 is MRHNA and CDR2 is SNTAGT. V lost 5 bases to trimming and J lost 4 bases; unmatched junction nucleotides: 4. CDR3 nucleotides: TGTGCCAGCAGTTCGACTAGCGGGAGTGCAGATACGCAGTATTTT. This encodes CASSSTSGSADTQYF.

The chain links TRBV2 to TRBJ1-2; no definite D call. Deletions cut 5 bases from V and 8 bases from J, with 18 bases between. Germline assignment: CDR1 SNHLY and CDR2 FYNNEI. This CDR3 is 14 amino acids long. The CDR3 sequence: CASSSSGRVEGYTF. CDR3 bases: TGTGCCAGCAGTTCCTCGGGGAGGGTGGAAGGCTACACCTTC.